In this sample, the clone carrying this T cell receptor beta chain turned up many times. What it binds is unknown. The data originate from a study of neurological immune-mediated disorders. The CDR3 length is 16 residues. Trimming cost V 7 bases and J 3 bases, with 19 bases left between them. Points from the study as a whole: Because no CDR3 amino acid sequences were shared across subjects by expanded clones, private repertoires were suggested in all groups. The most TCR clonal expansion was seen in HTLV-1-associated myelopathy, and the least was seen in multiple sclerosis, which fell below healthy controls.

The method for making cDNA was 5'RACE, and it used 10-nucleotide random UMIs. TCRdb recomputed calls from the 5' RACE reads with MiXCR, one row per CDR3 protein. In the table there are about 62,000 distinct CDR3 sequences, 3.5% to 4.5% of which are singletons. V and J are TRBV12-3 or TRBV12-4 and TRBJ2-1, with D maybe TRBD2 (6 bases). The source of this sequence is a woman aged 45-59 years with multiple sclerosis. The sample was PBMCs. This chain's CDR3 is CASTLEGLANYNEQFF. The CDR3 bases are TGTGCCAGCACATTAGAGGGTCTAGCGAACTACAATGAGCAGTTCTTC.